The clone carrying this T cell receptor beta chain has a count of ten or more. Its target is not known. This specimen comes from a study of T cell repertoires in cytomegalovirus infection. Across the whole study: Recently identified HLA-C-restricted CMV epitopes were among the peptides used. Study results and caveats: Totalled public TCR beta family frequency picked out people who carried CMV plus the relevant HLA.

Germline-derived CDR1 and CDR2 are LGHNA and YNFKEQ. V dropped 0 bases and J dropped 5 bases, with 13 bases sitting between them. The CDR3 is 15 residues long. TCRdb re-called the reads with MiXCR, one entry per CDR3 protein. The sample lists about 160,000 distinct CDR3 sequences, less than 25% occurring once. Specimen: CD8+ T cells from cultured PBMCs, collected from culture after CMV antigen stimulation. The chain carries TRBV4-2 and TRBJ2-5; D is ambiguous. The TCR comes from a human donor in good health (CMV status not recorded). Some clones in this sample may be carry-over from other donors' samples. CDR3 residues: CASSQDKRVSETQYF. DNA for the CDR3: TGTGCCAGCAGCCAAGATAAAAGGGTTTCGGAGACCCAGTACTTC.